The clone carrying this T cell receptor beta chain was detected once. V trimming: 5 bases; J trimming: 2 bases; junction bases outside the gene matches: 5. Germline lookup yields CDR1 SEHNR and CDR2 FQNEAQ (reference sequence). CDR3 length: 14 residues. These data come from a study of cytomegalovirus exposure and HLA in healthy donors. It was with 60 Vbeta and 13 Jbeta primers that the PCR ran. Repertoires were generated with immunoSEQ multiplex PCR, while TCRdb's copy carries only in-frame clones and drops some. The sample has 150,000 to 200,000 clones; 70% to 80% are singletons. This clonotype originated in a man in his forties or fifties in good health and CMV-seropositive. Material: PBMCs. The chain carries TRBV7-9 and TRBJ1-1, with 7 bases matching TRBD1. In DNA form, the CDR3 reads TGTGCCAGCAGCCGACAGGGAGGCAACACTGAAGCTTTCTTT. Its protein is CASSRQGGNTEAFF.